This is a list of T cell receptor beta chains from one sample in a study of blood T cell repertoires in COVID-19. Data came from immunoSEQ multiplex PCR; TCRdb stores just in-frame clones and leaves some out. The repertoire includes 150,000 to 200,000 clones, around 82% of them detected once, and about 10% sits in the top ten. Sequencing was done on a sample of PBMCs or T cells enriched from blood (not recorded which). The receptors stem from a man aged 35-49 years who had recovered from COVID-19. Both conserved end residues are part of each CDR3. The order of the fields is D gene, V gene, clone size, J gene, CDR3 protein, CDR3 DNA. D genes are given only for firm matches. Size values are once, few and many counts, or a class for expanded clones, and some rows have none.

>TRBD2|TRBV11-3|NA|TRBJ2-1
CASSSSAAGGNEQFF
TGTGCCAGCAGCTCGTCCGCGGCGGGGGGCAATGAGCAGTTCTTC
>NA|TRBV11-2|NA|TRBJ1-2
CASSPTVVGGGYTF
TGTGCCAGCAGCCCTACAGTGGTCGGGGGGGGCTACACCTTC
>TRBD1|TRBV18|NA|TRBJ1-1
CASSPSTGTGNTEAFF
TGTGCCAGCTCACCATCCACCGGGACAGGGAACACTGAAGCTTTCTTT
>TRBD2|TRBV7-6|NA|TRBJ2-2
CASSLLAGGSGELFF
TGTGCCAGCAGCCTCCTAGCGGGAGGGTCCGGGGAGCTGTTTTTT
>TRBD1|TRBV6-5|NA|TRBJ1-1
CASSYSGTGGRTEAFF
TGTGCCAGCAGTTACTCAGGGACAGGGGGCAGAACTGAAGCTTTCTTT
>NA|TRBV10-3|NA|TRBJ1-1
CAISDNSLMNTEAFF
TGTGCCATCAGTGACAACTCATTGATGAACACTGAAGCTTTCTTT
>NA|TRBV5-1|NA|TRBJ1-5
CASRVTGGDQPQHF
TGCGCCAGCAGGGTTACAGGTGGAGATCAGCCCCAGCATTTT
>NA|TRBV19|NA|TRBJ2-1
CASERGYGYNEQFF
TGTGCCAGTGAGAGGGGGTATGGGTACAATGAGCAGTTCTTC
>NA|TRBV5-8|NA|TRBJ1-5
CATVQYSNQPQHF
TGTGCCACCGTACAGTATAGCAATCAGCCCCAGCATTTT
>NA|TRBV10-3|NA|TRBJ1-2
CAISDIRSTNYGYTF
TGTGCCATCAGTGACATCCGGTCTACTAACTATGGCTACACCTTC
>NA|TRBV27|NA|TRBJ1-2
CASLRQFGLVEGYTF
TGTGCCAGTCTACGACAATTTGGTCTCGTGGAAGGCTACACCTTC
>TRBD2|TRBV4-3|NA|TRBJ2-2
CASSQEIAGTFYEELFF
TGCGCCAGCAGCCAAGAAATAGCGGGAACATTTTACGAGGAGCTGTTTTTT
>TRBD2|TRBV5-1|NA|TRBJ2-2
CASSFSETSTYTGELFF
TGCGCCAGCAGCTTTTCCGAGACTAGCACTTACACCGGGGAGCTGTTTTTT
>NA|TRBV5-6|NA|TRBJ2-2
CASSFARAGELFF
TGTGCCAGCAGCTTCGCTAGAGCCGGGGAGCTGTTTTTT
>TRBD1|TRBV29-1|NA|TRBJ2-2
CSVLQGAHGNYGELFF
TGCAGCGTATTACAGGGGGCGCATGGGAACTACGGGGAGCTGTTTTTT
>TRBD2|TRBV4-3|once|TRBJ2-3
CASSQGPPSGRTDTQYF
TGCGCCAGCAGCCAAGGCCCCCCTAGCGGGCGAACAGATACGCAGTATTTT
>NA|TRBV11-2|NA|TRBJ2-5
CASSLKGAGVKETQYF
TGTGCCAGCAGCTTAAAAGGGGCTGGGGTTAAAGAGACCCAGTACTTC
>TRBD2|TRBV7-2|NA|TRBJ2-1
CASSHLLLAPSSYNEQFF
TGTGCCAGCAGCCACTTATTACTAGCGCCCAGCTCCTACAATGAGCAGTTCTTC
>TRBD1|TRBV6-5|once|TRBJ1-2
CASSYSGTGGGYGYTF
TGTGCCAGCAGTTACTCTGGTACAGGGGGTGGCTATGGCTACACCTTC
>NA|TRBV19|NA|TRBJ1-5
CASIRRGQANNQPQHF
TGTGCCAGTATCCGAAGAGGGCAGGCGAACAATCAGCCCCAGCATTTT
>NA|TRBV14|NA|TRBJ1-4
CASSRSDTEKLFF
TGTGCCAGCAGCCGCTCGGACACCGAAAAACTGTTTTTT
>NA|TRBV12-3/TRBV12-4|NA|TRBJ1-2
CASSLDRYGYTF
TGTGCCAGCAGTTTAGATCGGTATGGCTACACCTTC
>NA|TRBV18|NA|TRBJ1-2
CASSAGAGEFGYTF
TGTGCCAGCTCAGCCGGGGCAGGGGAGTTTGGCTACACCTTC
>NA|TRBV6-2/TRBV6-3|NA|TRBJ2-7
CASSYSDSLPSYEQYF
TGTGCCAGCAGTTACTCTGACTCCCTCCCCTCCTACGAGCAGTACTTC
>NA|TRBV10-3|once|TRBJ1-4
CAISPGEEKLFF
TGTGCCATCAGCCCGGGGGAAGAAAAACTGTTTTTT
>TRBD2|TRBV7-3|NA|TRBJ2-2
CASSLGSSGAGELFF
TGTGCCAGCAGCTTAGGAAGTAGCGGGGCCGGGGAGCTGTTTTTT
>TRBD2|TRBV19|NA|TRBJ2-7
CASSTVAGVWEQYF
TGTGCCAGTAGTACCGTAGCGGGAGTGTGGGAGCAGTACTTC
>TRBD2|TRBV7-9|NA|TRBJ2-7
CASSLVLSGKNEQYF
TGTGCCAGCAGCTTAGTCCTTAGCGGGAAGAACGAGCAGTACTTC
>NA|TRBV7-3|NA|TRBJ2-5
CASSILGTPEETQYF
TGTGCCAGCAGTATTCTCGGGACTCCCGAAGAGACCCAGTACTTC
>NA|TRBV6-5|NA|TRBJ2-3
CASSHFAGSTDTQYF
TGTGCCAGCAGCCACTTCGCGGGGAGCACAGATACGCAGTATTTT
>TRBD2|TRBV5-1|NA|TRBJ2-7
CASSFTSGSQYEQYF
TGCGCCAGCAGCTTTACTAGCGGGTCTCAGTACGAGCAGTACTTC
>TRBD1|TRBV7-2|NA|TRBJ1-2
CASSSRGQGFYGYTF
TGTGCCAGCAGCTCGCGAGGACAGGGCTTCTATGGCTACACCTTC
>TRBD1|TRBV19|NA|TRBJ1-2
CASRQGLAGGYTF
TGTGCCAGTCGACAGGGCCTAGCAGGTGGCTACACCTTC
>NA|TRBV11-2|NA|TRBJ1-3
CASSLQGEFSGNTIYF
TGTGCCAGCAGCTTACAAGGAGAATTCTCTGGAAACACCATATATTTT
>TRBD2|TRBV6-4|NA|TRBJ2-3
CASSDSRTSGTQYF
TGTGCCAGCAGTGACTCGCGGACTAGCGGAACGCAGTATTTT
>TRBD1|TRBV18|NA|TRBJ1-1
CASSPQTWDSLSNTEAFF
TGTGCCAGCTCACCCCAGACGTGGGACAGCCTCAGTAACACTGAAGCTTTCTTT
>TRBD2|TRBV30|once|TRBJ2-1
CASRTSGNEQFF
TGTGCCTCGAGGACTAGCGGCAATGAGCAGTTCTTC
>NA|TRBV6-5|few|TRBJ1-3
CASAETVGPGNTIYF
TGTGCCAGCGCCGAGACAGTGGGGCCTGGAAACACCATATATTTT
>TRBD1|TRBV7-9|NA|TRBJ1-1
CASSPFGGQGANTEAFF
TGTGCCAGCAGCCCCTTCGGGGGACAGGGCGCGAACACTGAAGCTTTCTTT
>TRBD1|TRBV10-2|NA|TRBJ2-7
CASSGGRGLSYEQYF
TGCGCCAGCAGTGGTGGCAGGGGGCTTTCCTACGAGCAGTACTTC
>NA|TRBV10-3|NA|TRBJ2-3
CAISESGRGDTDTQYF
TGTGCCATCAGTGAGTCCGGCCGGGGAGACACAGATACGCAGTATTTT
>TRBD2|TRBV4-2|few|TRBJ2-3
CASSLPGGGEIDTQYF
TGTGCCAGCAGCCTTCCCGGGGGAGGGGAGATAGATACGCAGTATTTT
>TRBD1|TRBV6-5|NA|TRBJ1-1
CASSRDRATEAFF
TGTGCCAGCAGTCGGGACAGGGCAACTGAAGCTTTCTTT
>NA|TRBV29-1|NA|TRBJ2-3
CSLGGSRSTDTQYF
TGCAGCCTAGGAGGTAGCCGTAGCACAGATACGCAGTATTTT
>NA|TRBV19|NA|TRBJ2-7
CASSSLGTGAYEQYF
TGTGCCAGTAGTAGTCTGGGGACGGGGGCCTACGAGCAGTACTTC
>NA|TRBV6-5|NA|TRBJ1-2
CASSLGRRDGYGYTF
TGTGCCAGCAGCCTTGGACGCAGGGATGGCTATGGCTACACCTTC
>NA|TRBV5-4|NA|TRBJ1-6
CASSLGTEPNSPLHF
TGTGCCAGCAGCTTGGGTACAGAACCTAATTCACCCCTCCACTTT
>TRBD1|TRBV2|NA|TRBJ1-2
CASRTGQGINGYTF
TGTGCCAGCAGGACGGGACAGGGTATTAATGGCTACACCTTC
>TRBD1|TRBV7-9|NA|TRBJ1-2
CASSRDSRSPTF
TGTGCCAGCAGCCGGGACAGCCGGTCGCCCACCTTC
>NA|TRBV5-1|NA|TRBJ1-4
CASSLVTGRNEKLFF
TGCGCCAGCAGCTTGGTGACAGGTCGCAATGAAAAACTGTTTTTT
>NA|TRBV4-3|NA|TRBJ1-1
CASSQESSFIRQGFPEAFF
TGCGCCAGCAGCCAAGAATCTTCATTTATTAGGCAGGGATTCCCTGAAGCTTTCTTT
>NA|TRBV7-3|NA|TRBJ2-5
CASSFGGIQETQYF
TGTGCCAGCAGCTTCGGAGGGATCCAAGAGACCCAGTACTTC
>NA|TRBV11-1|few|TRBJ2-2
CASSLVSTGELFF
TGTGCCAGCAGCTTAGTTAGCACCGGGGAGCTGTTTTTT